These 26 T cell receptor beta chains originate from one sample sequenced in a study of blood T cells in healthy people across ages. For the second PCR, which ran for about 7 to 11 cycles, a sample-barcoded 5' primer and a J-beta primer mix were used. TCRdb fed the 5' RACE reads into MiXCR, producing one record per CDR3 protein. The sample lists about 1 million distinct CDR3 sequences, roughly 45% occurring once. Sequenced input: blood. These receptors originate from a woman aged 55-70 years in good health.

The gene calls are TRBV29-1 and TRBJ2-7; perhaps TRBD1 as D (6 bases). Germline V lookup: CDR1 SQVTM, CDR2 ANQGSEA. The CDR3 is 13 residues long. Trimming shortened V by 4 bases and J by 1 base, and 11 bases separated the two germline ends. The CDR3 reads CSVVQGLSYEQYF. CDR3 nucleotide sequence: TGCAGCGTTGTGCAGGGGTTATCCTACGAGCAGTACTTC.

This clonotype was seen more than once but under ten times. This chain connects TRBV7-2 to TRBJ1-2; TRBD1 matches at 9 bases. Germline V CDR1 and CDR2: SGHTA, FQGNSA. Unmatched junction bases numbered 4, after V lost 10 bases and J lost 4 bases. CDR3 length: 12 amino acids. The CDR3 nucleotides are TGTGCCAACATGGACAGGGGCTATGGCTACACCTTC. As protein: CANMDRGYGYTF.

The rearrangement uses TRBV20-1 and TRBJ1-5, with D perhaps TRBD1 (5 bases). Looked up from germline, CDR1 is DFQATT and CDR2 is SNEGSKA (reference sequence). The CDR3 sequence is 13 residues long. V gave up 8 bases and J gave up 5 bases, with 16 bases separating them. Here the CDR3 reads CSPGSGGDQPQHF. The CDR3 DNA sequence: TGCAGTCCAGGGTCGGGGGGGGATCAGCCCCAGCATTTT.

The V and J genes are TRBV27 and TRBJ2-5; D possibly corresponds to TRBD2 (6 bases). CDR3 size: 15 residues. V lost 6 bases and J 5 bases, leaving 19 bases between the germline ends. Germline loops: CDR1 MNHEY, CDR2 SMNVEV (reference sequence). CDR3 nucleotides: TGTGCCAGCAGACCAACACCGGGACGGGGGGAGACCCAGTACTTC. The encoded protein is CASRPTPGRGETQYF.

V gene TRBV7-9 combines with J gene TRBJ2-1; the match to TRBD2 covers 8 bases. From germline, CDR1 is SEHNR and CDR2 FQNEAQ (reference sequence). J lost 3 bases, V lost 0 bases, and 10 bases had no gene match. The CDR3 length is 18 residues. The CDR3 DNA follows: TGTGCCAGCAGCTTAGCCGTCCTGCGGACTAGCCACTACAATGAGCAGTTCTTC. It specifies CASSLAVLRTSHYNEQFF.

This chain uses TRBV29-1 with TRBJ2-7; 7 bases match TRBD2. The CDR3 consists of 11 residues. V was clipped by 6 bases and J by 6 bases; unmatched bases: 5. Germline V gene data show CDR1 as SQVTM and CDR2 as ANQGSEA. This CDR3 reads CSVGLGSEQYF. The CDR3 coding sequence is TGCAGCGTCGGACTAGGGTCCGAGCAGTACTTC.

V gene TRBV5-1 combines with J gene TRBJ1-1; D unresolved. Germline-derived CDR1 and CDR2 are SGHRS and YFSETQ. The CDR3 contains 14 residues. Trimming took 0 bases from V and 6 from J, leaving 12 bases between them. The DNA for the CDR3 is TGCGCCAGCAGCTTGGGGGGAATTGGGGCTGAAGCTTTCTTT. Amino acids: CASSLGGIGAEAFF.

The chain links TRBV7-9 to TRBJ2-4, with a tentative D call TRBD1 (6 bases). This CDR3 has 13 residues. V lost 10 bases to trimming and J lost 0 bases, with 10 bases between them. Germline CDR1 is SEHNR and CDR2 is FQNEAQ (reference sequence). CDR3 sequence (DNA): TGTGCCACCATGGGACAAGCCAAAAACATTCAGTACTTC. It translates to CATMGQAKNIQYF.

This clonotype was seen a single time. The chain carries TRBV20-1 and TRBJ1-1, with D perhaps matching TRBD1 (5 bases). This CDR3 spans 13 amino acids. V lost 5 bases to trimming and J lost 3 bases, with 13 bases between them. Germline CDR1 DFQATT, CDR2 SNEGSKA (reference sequence). CDR3 coding DNA: TGCAGTGCTCTACCACCAGGGTACACTGAAGCTTTCTTT. Protein product: CSALPPGYTEAFF.

The chain combines TRBV18 with TRBJ2-1; D is uncertain. Germline V gene lookup returns CDR1 KGHSH and CDR2 LQKENI. V lost 3 bases and J lost 8, with 8 bases in between. The CDR3 spans 12 residues. In nucleotides, the CDR3 is TGTGCCAGCTCACCGACGGATTATGAGCAGTTCTTC. This codes for CASSPTDYEQFF.

This clonotype was picked up a small number of times. This chain links TRBV29-1 with TRBJ1-6; D gene ambiguous. V was clipped by 4 bases and J by 2 bases, with 6 bases between them. The CDR3 has 13 residues. The V gene's germline CDR1 is SQVTM and CDR2 ANQGSEA. CDR3 sequence reads: CSVGTAYNSPLHF. As DNA, the CDR3 is TGCAGCGTTGGCACAGCCTATAATTCACCCCTCCACTTT.

The rearrangement uses TRBV20-1 and TRBJ2-5; 9 positions match TRBD2. Germline V lookup: CDR1 DFQATT, CDR2 SNEGSKA (reference sequence). The CDR3 has 13 amino acids. With V trimmed by 7 bases and J by 2 bases, 5 bases remained unmatched. For the CDR3, the DNA is TGCAGTGTAAATGGACTAGCGCAAGAGACCCAGTACTTC. It translates to CSVNGLAQETQYF.

This clonotype was picked up a small number of times. The chain employs TRBV7-9 and TRBJ2-1, with a tentative D call TRBD1 (6 bases). The CDR3 totals 15 residues. The germline CDR1 and CDR2 sequences are SEHNR and FQNEAQ (reference sequence). The germline V and J ends were trimmed by 6 bases and 4 bases, with 16 bases remaining between them. This CDR3 reads CASSRTGQQYNEQFF. The CDR3 nucleotides read TGTGCCAGCAGTCGAACGGGACAACAATACAATGAGCAGTTCTTC.

The genes are TRBV20-1 and TRBJ1-5; the D gene is possibly TRBD1 (5 bases). This CDR3 is 13 amino acids long. V lost 7 bases to trimming and J lost 7 bases, with 17 bases between them. Germline CDR1 reads DFQATT; CDR2 reads SNEGSKA (reference sequence). This chain's CDR3 is CSVKGPRGQPQHF. The CDR3 nucleotides are TGCAGTGTCAAGGGGCCCCGGGGGCAGCCCCAGCATTTT.

The V gene is TRBV28, the J gene TRBJ2-7; D gene ambiguous. The V end lost 2 bases, the J end lost 0 bases, and 11 bases lay between the germline ends. Germline assignment: CDR1 MDHEN and CDR2 SYDVKM. The CDR3 is 15 residues long. For the CDR3, the DNA is TGTGCCAGCAGTTTAATCCCACAGAGCTCCTACGAGCAGTACTTC. This sequence encodes CASSLIPQSSYEQYF.

This clonotype showed up just a few times. The CDR3 DNA is TGTGCCAGCAGTTTTAATCAGCGTAAGCAGTACTTC. Amino acids: CASSFNQRKQYF. This rearrangement joins TRBV12-3 or TRBV12-4 to TRBJ2-7; D is ambiguous. The V gene lost 3 bases and the J gene lost 8 bases, with 11 bases spanning the gap. The CDR3 runs to 12 residues.

This clonotype was counted between two and nine times. The V call is TRBV25-1, the J call TRBJ2-7, with D unclear. Trimming left V 6 bases short and J 4 bases short, with 7 bases between. Per the germline V gene, CDR1 is MGHDK and CDR2 is SYGVNS. The CDR3 has 11 amino acids. CDR3 sequence (DNA): TGTGCCAGCAGGGATTTATACGAGCAGTACTTC. It translates to CASRDLYEQYF.

V and J are TRBV27 and TRBJ2-3; D not certain. The V gene lost 2 bases and the J gene lost 6 bases, with 15 bases spanning the gap. The CDR3 runs to 15 residues. Looked up from germline, CDR1 is MNHEY and CDR2 is SMNVEV (reference sequence). The CDR3 region is CASSLRDRLQDTQYF. In DNA form, the CDR3 reads TGTGCCAGCAGTTTAAGGGATCGACTCCAGGATACGCAGTATTTT.

The chain carries TRBV7-8 and TRBJ2-1, with D possibly TRBD1 on 6 matching bases. The CDR3 is 13 amino acids. Per germline, CDR1 SGHVS and CDR2 FQNEAQ. Trimming cost V 5 bases and J 6 bases, with 11 bases left between them. The CDR3 nucleotides are TGTGCCAGCAGCCTAGGACAGACCAATGAGCAGTTCTTC. Its protein is CASSLGQTNEQFF. Looking up the rest from reference TRBV7-8 and TRBJ2-1 gives the full variable domain: GAGVSQSPRYKVAKRGQDVALRCDPISGHVSLFWYQQALGQGPEFLTYFQNEAQLDKSGLPSDRFFAERPEGSVSTLKIQRTQQEDSAVYLCASSLGQTNEQFFGPGTRLTVL.

The genes are TRBV10-3 and TRBJ2-5, with TRBD1 matching 8 bases. The ends lost 7 bases at V and 2 bases at J; junction bases unmatched: 6. Germline assignment: CDR1 ENHRY and CDR2 SYGVKD. The CDR3 runs 14 residues. The CDR3 coding sequence is TGTGCCATCAAGCAGGGGGCCATACAAGAGACCCAGTACTTC. It translates to CAIKQGAIQETQYF.

Regarding this clonotype: This may come from a read error, since a much larger clone is one base off. V and J are TRBV27 and TRBJ1-6; 9 positions match TRBD1. This CDR3 is built from 15 residues. Germline V gene lookup returns CDR1 MNHEY and CDR2 SMNVEV (reference sequence). Losses at the gene ends were 5 bases for V and 8 bases for J; bases not matched to a gene: 7. The CDR3 nucleotides read TGTGCCAGCAGTCGAACCAGGACAGGGGATTCACCCCTCCACTTT. The encoded protein is CASSRTRTGDSPLHF.

This CDR3 reads CSGAYNEQFF. CDR3 coding DNA: TGCAGCGGGGCCTACAATGAGCAGTTCTTC. V is TRBV29-1 and J is TRBJ2-1, with D unresolved. There are 10 residues in the CDR3. Germline assignment: CDR1 SQVTM and CDR2 ANQGSEA. V gave up 7 bases and J gave up 2 bases, with 3 bases separating them.

This clonotype was counted a few times. The V call is TRBV7-2, the J call TRBJ2-7; 7 bases are a match to TRBD1. Germline V CDR1 and CDR2: SGHTA, FQGNSA. V was pared by 4 bases and J by 1 base, with 7 bases of the junction left unmatched. There are 15 residues in the CDR3. The CDR3 region is CASSSPDRFSYEQYF. The CDR3 DNA is TGTGCCAGCAGCTCACCGGACAGGTTTTCCTACGAGCAGTACTTC.

J is TRBJ2-5 and V is TRBV11-2, with TRBD1 matching 8 bases. The J segment lost 11 bases and the V segment lost 1 base, leaving 21 bases of the junction unmatched. This CDR3 contains 18 residues. CDR1 and CDR2 from the germline V gene are SGHAT and FQNNGV. CDR3 region: CASSLVSPGTGPYNEQYF. CDR3 sequence (DNA): TGTGCCAGCAGCTTAGTGTCTCCAGGGACAGGCCCCTACAATGAGCAGTACTTC.

This clonotype was observed once. The V and J genes are TRBV6-2 or TRBV6-3 and TRBJ2-4; TRBD2 is a possible D gene (6 bases). CDR3 size: 14 residues. Germline CDR1 and CDR2: MNHEY and SVGEGT. V was shortened by 6 bases and J by 8 bases, with 17 bases between the two germline ends. The CDR3 region is CASRHRSSVDIQYF. The CDR3 bases are TGTGCCAGCAGACATCGATCTAGCGTGGACATTCAGTACTTC.

The V gene is TRBV20-1, the J gene TRBJ1-5, with a tentative D call TRBD1 (5 bases). The CDR3 consists of 11 residues. The germline V gene has CDR1 DFQATT and CDR2 SNEGSKA (reference sequence). V was clipped by 6 bases and J by 6 bases, with 9 bases between them. CDR3 region: CSARGGQPQHF. CDR3 nucleotides: TGCAGTGCGAGGGGTGGTCAGCCCCAGCATTTT.